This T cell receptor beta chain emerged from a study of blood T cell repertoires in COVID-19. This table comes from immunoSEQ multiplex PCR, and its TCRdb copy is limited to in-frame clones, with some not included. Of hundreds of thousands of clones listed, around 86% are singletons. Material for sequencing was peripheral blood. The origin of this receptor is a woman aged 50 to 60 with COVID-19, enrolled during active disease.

The CDR3 DNA follows: TGTGCCAGCTCCCCAGTCGGGACAGGGGGTTCCGTCGTCTCCTACAATGAGCAGTTCTTC. Protein product: CASSPVGTGGSVVSYNEQFF. The gene calls are TRBV18 and TRBJ2-1, with 11 bases identical to TRBD1. The CDR3 totals 20 residues. Per the germline V gene, CDR1 is KGHSH and CDR2 is LQKENI. Trimming removed 6 bases from V and 0 bases from J; junction bases left unmatched: 16.